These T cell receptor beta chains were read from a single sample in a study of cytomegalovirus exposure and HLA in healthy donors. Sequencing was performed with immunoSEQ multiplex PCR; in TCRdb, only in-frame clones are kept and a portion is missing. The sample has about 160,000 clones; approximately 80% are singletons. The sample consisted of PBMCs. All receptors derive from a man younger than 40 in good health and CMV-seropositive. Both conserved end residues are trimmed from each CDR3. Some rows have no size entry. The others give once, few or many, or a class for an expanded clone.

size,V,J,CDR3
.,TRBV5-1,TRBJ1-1,ASSLAGDTEAF
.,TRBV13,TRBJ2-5,ASSLAGGGLETQY
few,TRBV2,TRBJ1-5,ASSEWGGSNQPQH
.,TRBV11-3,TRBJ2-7,ASSLGAQTYEQY
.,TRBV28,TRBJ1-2,ASSSPGRSYGYT
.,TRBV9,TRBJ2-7,ASSAGQGGYEQY
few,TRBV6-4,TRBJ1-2,ASSDPRQFTSVRGYT
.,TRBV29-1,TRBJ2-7,SVETSTGGPYEQY
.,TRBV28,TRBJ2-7,ASSHTGNEQY
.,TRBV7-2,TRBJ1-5,ASSSSGQGPQH
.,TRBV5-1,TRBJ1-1,ASSFSGWEAF
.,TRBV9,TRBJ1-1,ASSDLQGALTEAF
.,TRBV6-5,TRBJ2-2,ASSPGTGELF
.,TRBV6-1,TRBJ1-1,ASTLDSPNTEAF
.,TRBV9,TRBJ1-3,ASSVAGTGNTIY
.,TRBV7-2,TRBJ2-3,ASSEGLLLDTQY
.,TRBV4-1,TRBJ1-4,ASSQVRTGPEKLF
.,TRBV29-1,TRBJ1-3,SVETQGNTIY
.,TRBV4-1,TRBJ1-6,ASSQDGLIYNSPLH